Shown below are 31 T cell receptor beta chains from a single sample sequenced in a study of T cell clones after liver transplantation. Some clones are missing from TCRdb's copy, which holds only in-frame ones; the method was immunoSEQ multiplex PCR. The data contain about 75,000 clones, around 84% of them singletons. This material consisted of CD4+ T cells from blood, taken around 50 months after liver transplant. These receptors all stem from a human patient who received a liver transplant. Some T cells could come from the graft donor.

The rearrangement joins TRBV7-9 to TRBJ1-4; D remains ambiguous. The CDR3 spans 15 residues. Germline CDR1 SEHNR, CDR2 FQNEAQ (reference sequence). V shed 5 bases and J shed 5 bases, with 15 bases lying between them. The CDR3 DNA sequence: TGTGCCAGCAGCCCAAACCTCGACCCCAATGAAAAACTGTTTTTT. It specifies CASSPNLDPNEKLFF. Combining the CDR3 with reference TRBV7-9 and TRBJ1-4 gives the whole variable domain DTGVSQNPRHKITKRGQNVTFRCDPISEHNRLYWYRQTLGQGPEFLTYFQNEAQLEKSRLLSDRFSAERPKGSFSTLEIQRTEQGDSAMYLCASSPNLDPNEKLFFGSGTQLSVL.

This clone was detected once. The chain carries TRBV6-1 and TRBJ2-1; TRBD2 matches at 7 bases. V shed 11 bases and J 5 bases; nucleotides not matched to a gene: 15. This CDR3 has 15 amino acids. Germline V gives CDR1 MNHNS, CDR2 SASEGT. CDR3 residues: CASCLAALGDNEQFF. CDR3 nucleotide sequence: TGTGCCTCGTGTCTAGCGGCCCTAGGCGACAATGAGCAGTTCTTC.

The chain uses TRBV19 and TRBJ1-1, with 7 bases identical to TRBD1. J lost 1 base, V lost 3 bases, and 11 bases had no gene match. Germline V CDR1 and CDR2: LNHDA, SQIVND (reference sequence). CDR3 length: 17 amino acids. This chain's CDR3 is CASSMPRGLRTNTEAFF. CDR3 DNA sequence: TGTGCCAGTAGTATGCCGAGGGGGCTCCGCACGAACACTGAAGCTTTCTTT.

This clone was seen only once. This chain joins TRBV10-3 and TRBJ2-1, with D perhaps TRBD1 or TRBD2 (6 bases each). The CDR3 consists of 17 residues. The V gene's germline CDR1 is ENHRY and CDR2 SYGVKD. Trimming cost V 0 bases and J 4 bases, with 16 bases left between them. CDR3 loop: CAISESLAGQKYNEQFF. DNA for the CDR3: TGTGCCATCAGTGAGTCGCTTGCGGGACAAAAATACAATGAGCAGTTCTTC.

V is TRBV25-1 and J is TRBJ2-5; D unclear. V gave up 7 bases and J gave up 0 bases, with 15 bases separating them. The CDR3 covers 15 residues. CDR1 is MGHDK and CDR2 is SYGVNS in the germline V gene. CDR3 DNA: TGTGCCAGCACCCGAAGACGAGGAAACCAAGAGACCCAGTACTTC. Amino acids: CASTRRRGNQETQYF.

The gene calls are TRBV5-1 and TRBJ2-3; TRBD2 agrees at 7 bases. In germline, CDR1 is SGHRS, CDR2 YFSETQ. J was trimmed by 0 bases and V by 4 bases; bases with no gene match: 5. This CDR3 comprises 15 residues. The CDR3 region has the DNA TGCGCCAGCAGCGCGGGACTACCTAGCACAGATACGCAGTATTTT. Protein: CASSAGLPSTDTQYF. The whole variable domain, filled in from reference TRBV5-1 and TRBJ2-3, reads KAGVTQTPRYLIKTRGQQVTLSCSPISGHRSVSWYQQTPGQGLQFLFEYFSETQRNKGNFPGRFSGRQFSNSRSEMNVSTLELGDSALYLCASSAGLPSTDTQYFGPGTRLTVL.

The V and J genes are TRBV5-4 and TRBJ2-4, with D hard to call. Germline CDR1 SGHNT, CDR2 YYREEE (reference sequence). V gave up 1 base and J gave up 0 bases, with 11 bases separating them. This CDR3 contains 16 residues. CDR3 region: CASSLPGPGAKNIQYF. CDR3 DNA sequence: TGTGCCAGCAGCTTGCCTGGTCCCGGAGCCAAAAACATTCAGTACTTC.

The J gene is TRBJ2-3, the V gene TRBV29-1; perhaps D is TRBD1 or TRBD2 (5 bases each). Germline CDR1 is SQVTM and CDR2 is ANQGSEA. V was trimmed by 6 bases and J by 0 bases, leaving 10 bases between them. The CDR3 extends over 13 amino acids. This chain's CDR3 is CSVEGISTDTQYF. The CDR3 nucleotides read TGCAGCGTCGAGGGGATTAGCACAGATACGCAGTATTTT.

The chain joins TRBV5-1 to TRBJ2-3, with 9 bases aligning to TRBD2. The CDR3 consists of 14 residues. Germline CDR1 and CDR2: SGHRS and YFSETQ. J gave up 0 bases and V 7 bases, and 3 bases lay outside the gene matches. The CDR3 here is CASQSGGSTDTQYF. For the CDR3, the DNA is TGCGCCAGCCAGAGCGGGGGGAGCACAGATACGCAGTATTTT.

V usage is TRBV14 and J usage is TRBJ2-5; D gene unclear. The CDR3 loop spans 13 amino acids. Germline V CDR1 and CDR2: SGHDN, FVKESK. Trimming left V 0 bases short and J 6 bases short, with 8 bases between. CDR3 in amino acids: CASSQDLRQTQYF. CDR3 DNA: TGTGCCAGCAGCCAAGATCTGAGGCAGACCCAGTACTTC.

CDR3 nucleotides: TGTGCCAGCTCACAGGGTGGAGAGACCCAGTACTTC. It translates to CASSQGGETQYF. The chain links TRBV6-1 to TRBJ2-5, with D maybe TRBD1 (6 bases). Germline-derived CDR1 and CDR2 are MNHNS and SASEGT. There are 12 residues in the CDR3. V lost 8 bases, J lost 4 bases, and 11 bases lay in between.

The genes are TRBV6-5 and TRBJ2-7; D ambiguous. The germline V gene encodes CDR1 MNHEY and CDR2 SVGAGI. The ends were cut back, 8 bases at V and 0 bases at J, with 5 bases in the middle. The CDR3 is 11 residues long. CDR3 nucleotides: TGTGCCAGCGGGTTCTCCTACGAGCAGTACTTC. Translation gives CASGFSYEQYF.

There are a few counts of this clone. This chain joins TRBV4-1 and TRBJ2-1; possibly TRBD1 or TRBD2 for D (7 bases each). The CDR3 sequence is 15 residues long. The germline gives CDR1 MGHRA, CDR2 YSYEKL. V lost 3 bases to trimming and J lost 7 bases, with 16 bases between them. The CDR3 loop reads CASSQPSGGGNEQFF. Here the CDR3 DNA reads TGCGCCAGCAGCCAGCCCTCAGGGGGAGGGAATGAGCAGTTCTTC.

The V call is TRBV4-2, the J call TRBJ2-2, with D uncertain. V lost 1 base and J 6 bases, leaving 12 bases between the germline ends. CDR1 and CDR2 from the germline V gene are LGHNA and YNFKEQ. The CDR3 has 15 amino acids. CDR3 bases: TGTGCCAGCAGCCAAGGGTTTAGTGGGGCCGGGGAGCTGTTTTTT. Residues: CASSQGFSGAGELFF.

The V call is TRBV5-6, the J call TRBJ2-3; 7 bases fit TRBD2. V shed 1 base, J shed 3 bases, and the junction held 2 bases outside the gene matches. Germline loops: CDR1 SGHDT, CDR2 YYEEEE. The CDR3 has 14 amino acids. This CDR3 is CASSLNSGTDTQYF. In DNA, the CDR3 is TGTGCCAGCAGCTTGAATAGCGGGACAGATACGCAGTATTTT.

This clone was detected a few times. V usage is TRBV5-6 and J usage is TRBJ1-5; 7 bases map to TRBD1. The J segment lost 5 bases and the V segment lost 1 base, leaving 0 bases of the junction unmatched. From germline, CDR1 is SGHDT and CDR2 YYEEEE. The CDR3 loop spans 13 amino acids. The CDR3: CASSLTGDQPQHF. The CDR3 DNA reads TGTGCCAGCAGCTTGACAGGGGATCAGCCCCAGCATTTT.

The chain recombines TRBV21-1 with TRBJ1-6. TRBV21-1 is deemed a pseudogene. The CDR3 sequence is 15 residues long. The CDR3 DNA follows: TGTGCCAGCAGCAAAGTGCTAAGGGATAATTCACCCCTCCACTTT. This codes for CASSKVLRDNSPLHF.

The chain couples TRBV11-2 to TRBJ2-5; D is unclear. There are 12 residues in the CDR3. V was pared by 3 bases and J by 3 bases, with 5 bases between. Germline V gene sequence: CDR1 SGHAT, CDR2 FQNNGV. The CDR3, as DNA: TGTGCCAGCAGCTTGGCAGAAGAGACCCAGTACTTC. Residues: CASSLAEETQYF.

V and J are TRBV4-2 and TRBJ2-5, with D unclear. Per the germline V gene, CDR1 is LGHNA and CDR2 is YNFKEQ. This CDR3 spans 17 amino acids. Trimming pared 0 bases from V and 1 base from J, leaving 15 bases between. Here the CDR3 DNA reads TGTGCCAGCAGCCAAGATGGCACTCACAACACCCAAGAGACCCAGTACTTC. Its translation: CASSQDGTHNTQETQYF.

The rearrangement joins TRBV2 to TRBJ2-1; TRBD1 agrees at 8 bases. CDR3 size: 19 residues. Germline values: CDR1 SNHLY, CDR2 FYNNEI. Trimming removed 7 bases from V and 2 bases from J; junction bases left unmatched: 19. The CDR3 loop reads CASTARSGRGQDPYNEQFF. For the CDR3, the DNA is TGTGCCAGCACCGCGAGATCAGGGCGGGGACAGGACCCCTACAATGAGCAGTTCTTC. The whole variable domain, remainder taken from reference TRBV2 and TRBJ2-1, is EPEVTQTPSHQVTQMGQEVILRCVPISNHLYFYWYRQILGQKVEFLVSFYNNEISEKSEIFDDQFSVERPDGSNFTLKIRSTKLEDSAMYFCASTARSGRGQDPYNEQFFGPGTRLTVL.

V usage is TRBV6-1 and J usage is TRBJ1-2, with D perhaps matching TRBD1 (5 bases). This CDR3 has 17 amino acids. Germline V gene sequence: CDR1 MNHNS, CDR2 SASEGT. Trimming shortened V by 1 base and J by 4 bases, and 19 bases separated the two germline ends. CDR3 residues: CASSEGRGAGPPYGYTF. The CDR3 nucleotides are TGTGCCAGCAGTGAAGGGCGCGGGGCCGGCCCCCCCTATGGCTACACCTTC.

A few counts support this clone. V gene TRBV11-2 combines with J gene TRBJ2-2; D might be TRBD2 (5 bases). CDR1 and CDR2 from the germline V gene are SGHAT and FQNNGV. This CDR3 comprises 16 residues. V lost 1 base, J lost 7 bases, and 16 bases lay in between. CDR3 bases: TGTGCCAGCAGCTTAGCCCGCCGGACTTCCCACGGGGAGCTGTTTTTT. Translating gives CASSLARRTSHGELFF.

The rearrangement uses TRBV7-9 and TRBJ1-3; TRBD1 agrees at 11 bases. CDR1 and CDR2 (germline): SEHNR, FQNEAQ (reference sequence). This CDR3 has 15 residues. The V and J ends lost 5 bases and 3 bases, in that order; junction bases with no gene match: 3. DNA of the CDR3: TGTGCCAGCAGCCCCGGGACAGGGGGTGGAAACACCATATATTTT. Protein product: CASSPGTGGGNTIYF.

The chain combines TRBV7-2 with TRBJ2-1; D ambiguous. Trimming removed 3 bases at V and 5 bases at J, with 11 bases between. This CDR3 spans 14 amino acids. Germline V gene lookup returns CDR1 SGHTA and CDR2 FQGNSA. The CDR3 coding sequence is TGTGCCAGCAGCTTGTTAGGCGAGGACAATGAGCAGTTCTTC. As protein: CASSLLGEDNEQFF.

The gene calls are TRBV7-2 and TRBJ1-3, with 8 bases that match TRBD1. Germline values: CDR1 SGHTA, CDR2 FQGNSA. There are 16 residues in the CDR3. V gave up 1 base and J gave up 3 bases; unmatched junction bases: 5. For the CDR3, the DNA is TGTGCCAGCAGCTTAGTTCAGGGACAGGTTGGAAACACCATATATTTT. This sequence encodes CASSLVQGQVGNTIYF.

For the CDR3, the DNA is TGTGCCAGCAGCGGGCGGGGCTCTGGAAACACCATATATTTT. It translates to CASSGRGSGNTIYF. The rearrangement uses TRBV7-2 and TRBJ1-3; no firm D call. With 5 bases removed from V and 0 bases from J, the gap between germline ends came to 8 bases. The CDR3 has 14 amino acids. The germline gives CDR1 SGHTA, CDR2 FQGNSA.

The chain combines TRBV11-2 with TRBJ2-1; 7 nucleotides align to TRBD1. Germline V gene lookup returns CDR1 SGHAT and CDR2 FQNNGV. This CDR3 is built from 18 residues. V lost 5 bases, J lost 5 bases, and 18 bases stayed unmatched. The CDR3 is CASSPRFTGALGHNEQFF. The CDR3 nucleotides read TGTGCCAGCAGCCCTCGCTTTACAGGGGCCCTTGGGCACAATGAGCAGTTCTTC.

V is TRBV28 and J is TRBJ2-6, with 7 bases fitting TRBD1. The CDR3 consists of 17 residues. V gave up 7 bases and J gave up 3 bases; unmatched junction bases: 12. Germline V gene lookup returns CDR1 MDHEN and CDR2 SYDVKM. CDR3 nucleotides: TGTGCCAGCACCCCGAGCGAGGGGGCTATTGGGGCCAACGTCCTGACTTTC. Its translation: CASTPSEGAIGANVLTF.

J is TRBJ2-5 and V is TRBV11-2, with 8 bases aligning to TRBD1. The V gene end was trimmed by 5 bases and the J gene end by 1 base; junction bases not matched to a gene: 6. This CDR3 has 15 residues. Per the germline V gene, CDR1 is SGHAT and CDR2 is FQNNGV. The CDR3, as DNA: TGTGCCAGCAGCCGCCCCGGGACAGGCCAAGAGACCCAGTACTTC. Residues: CASSRPGTGQETQYF.

The chain joins TRBV21-1 to TRBJ2-1; the table's D call, TRBD1, has no DNA check behind it. TRBV21-1 has pseudogene status. The CDR3 has 16 amino acids. The CDR3 region has the DNA TGTGCCAGCAGCAAGGCCCGGGACAGGGTATACAATGAGCAGTTCTTC. This gives the protein CASSKARDRVYNEQFF.

The V call is TRBV4-2, the J call TRBJ2-1; 12 bases agree with TRBD2. Trimming at V came to 5 bases and at J to 6 bases, leaving 8 bases not matched to a gene. This CDR3 spans 16 amino acids. Germline lookup yields CDR1 LGHNA and CDR2 YNFKEQ. The CDR3 bases are TGTGCCAGCAGCTCAGCCGCTAGCGGGGGGGCCAATGAGCAGTTCTTC. Residues: CASSSAASGGANEQFF.